The clone carrying this TCR beta chain was detected many times. This record belongs to a study of T-cell reconstitution after alpha-beta-depleted transplantation in children. The CDR3 is 12 residues long. Germline assignment: CDR1 MNHNS and CDR2 SASEGT. The TCRbeta library incorporated unique molecular identifiers. MiXCR was run by TCRdb on the PCR reads, yielding one entry per CDR3 protein. The sample has about 360,000 distinct CDR3 sequences; 10% to 15% are singletons. The sequence was obtained from a human donor who donated a stem cell graft to a child with Fanconi anemia. The sample here was PBMCs, taken from the stem cell graft. The rearrangement uses TRBV6-1 and TRBJ2-1; D remains ambiguous. This CDR3 reads CAATSSYNEQFF. CDR3 in DNA: TGTGCGGCCACGAGCTCCTACAATGAGCAGTTCTTC.